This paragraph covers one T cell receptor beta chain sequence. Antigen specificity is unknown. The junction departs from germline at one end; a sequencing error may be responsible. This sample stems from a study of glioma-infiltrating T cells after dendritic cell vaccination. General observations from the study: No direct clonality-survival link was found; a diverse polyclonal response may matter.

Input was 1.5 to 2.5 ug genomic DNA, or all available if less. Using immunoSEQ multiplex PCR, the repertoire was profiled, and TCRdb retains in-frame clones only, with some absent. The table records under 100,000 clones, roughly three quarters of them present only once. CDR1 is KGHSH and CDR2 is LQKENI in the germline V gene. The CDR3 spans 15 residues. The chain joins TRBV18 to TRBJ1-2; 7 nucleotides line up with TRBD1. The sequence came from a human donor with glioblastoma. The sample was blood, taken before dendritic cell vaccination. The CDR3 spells CASSPKPGQRREGAF. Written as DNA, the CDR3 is TGTGCCAGCTCGCCTAAACCGGGACAGCGCCGCGAGGGAGCCTTC.